This is a list of T cell receptor beta chains from one sample in a study of blood T cell repertoires in COVID-19. TCRdb keeps only in-frame clones here, not all; method: immunoSEQ multiplex PCR. This sample has fewer than 450,000 clones; approximately 85% occur once, and the top ten carry approximately 2%. Source material: PBMCs or T cells enriched from blood (not recorded which). The source of these receptors is a woman aged 40 to 50 with acute COVID-19. CDR3s include the opening cysteine and the closing phenylalanine or tryptophan. A D gene is named only where the DNA matches it firmly. Clone size is not always given. Where it is, it says once, few, many or a class for expanded clones.

V gene	D gene	J gene	clone size	CDR3 protein	CDR3 DNA
TRBV24-1	TRBD1	TRBJ2-7	NA	CATSDPGTGGYEQYF	TGTGCCACCAGTGATCCCGGGACAGGGGGTTACGAGCAGTACTTC
TRBV18	NA	TRBJ1-2	NA	CASSPSARDGYTF	TGTGCCAGCTCACCATCCGCCCGGGATGGCTACACCTTC
TRBV12-3/TRBV12-4	NA	TRBJ1-2	few	CASTRGGQGYTF	TGTGCCAGCACCCGGGGAGGGCAGGGCTACACCTTC
TRBV7-2	NA	TRBJ2-7	NA	CASSFTGEQYF	TGTGCCAGCAGCTTTACAGGCGAGCAGTACTTC
TRBV3-1/TRBV3-2	NA	TRBJ1-1	few	CASSQGHMNTEAFF	TGTGCCAGCAGCCAAGGGCATATGAACACTGAAGCTTTCTTT
TRBV10-1	NA	TRBJ1-5	NA	CASSEVQGWGNQPQHF	TGCGCCAGCAGTGAGGTCCAGGGGTGGGGCAATCAGCCCCAGCATTTT
TRBV29-1	NA	TRBJ1-4	NA	CSVEQQSNEKLFF	TGCAGCGTTGAACAACAGAGTAATGAAAAACTGTTTTTT
TRBV12-3/TRBV12-4	NA	TRBJ2-2	NA	CASSFEAGELFF	TGTGCCAGCAGTTTCGAGGCCGGGGAGCTGTTTTTT
TRBV19	NA	TRBJ1-3	NA	CASSMGHSSGNTIYF	TGTGCCAGTAGTATGGGACACTCCTCTGGAAACACCATATATTTT
TRBV5-1	NA	TRBJ1-1	NA	CASSFASPRGTEAFF	TGCGCCAGCAGCTTCGCCAGCCCAAGGGGCACTGAAGCTTTCTTT
TRBV21-1	NA	TRBJ2-7	NA	CASALEGNEQYF	TGTGCCAGCGCTCTGGAGGGGAACGAGCAGTACTTC
TRBV6-1	NA	TRBJ1-4	NA	CASSEVFQHSNEKLFF	TGTGCCAGCAGTGAAGTGTTTCAGCACAGTAATGAAAAACTGTTTTTT
TRBV29-1	TRBD2	TRBJ2-5	NA	CSVEDWTSGQETQYF	TGCAGCGTTGAAGATTGGACTAGCGGGCAGGAGACCCAGTACTTC
TRBV4-2	TRBD1	TRBJ1-3	NA	CASSPGQGTNSGNTIYF	TGTGCCAGCAGCCCGGGACAGGGGACTAACTCTGGAAACACCATATATTTT
TRBV11-2	TRBD2	TRBJ2-1	NA	CASSLTGLAGGEQFF	TGTGCCAGCAGCTTAACGGGACTAGCGGGGGGGGAGCAGTTCTTC
TRBV2	NA	TRBJ2-6	NA	CASGASSGANVLTF	TGTGCCAGCGGGGCTTCCTCTGGGGCCAACGTCCTGACTTTC
TRBV18	NA	TRBJ2-3	NA	CASSPLASRLTDTQYF	TGTGCCAGCTCACCACTGGCCAGCAGACTCACAGATACGCAGTATTTT
TRBV27	TRBD1	TRBJ1-5	NA	CASSGTDQQPQHF	TGTGCCAGCAGTGGGACAGACCAGCAGCCCCAGCATTTT
TRBV19	NA	TRBJ1-2	NA	CASSTTTEDHGYTF	TGTGCCAGTAGTACCACGACAGAGGATCATGGCTACACCTTC
TRBV7-9	NA	TRBJ2-2	NA	CASSSQDRNTGELFF	TGTGCCAGCAGCTCCCAGGACAGAAACACCGGGGAGCTGTTTTTT
TRBV19	TRBD2	TRBJ2-5	NA	CASSRLAGAQETQYF	TGTGCCAGTAGCCGACTAGCGGGGGCACAAGAGACCCAGTACTTC
TRBV2	TRBD1	TRBJ2-6	NA	CASKVGTGVLDGANVLTF	TGTGCCAGCAAAGTAGGGACAGGGGTATTGGATGGGGCCAACGTCCTGACTTTC
TRBV7-2	TRBD2	TRBJ2-3	few	CASSFLGLAGVDTQYF	TGTGCCAGCAGCTTTTTGGGACTAGCGGGGGTAGATACGCAGTATTTT
TRBV9	NA	TRBJ1-1	NA	CASSVGYGGLNTEAFF	TGTGCCAGCAGCGTAGGTTATGGGGGGTTGAACACTGAAGCTTTCTTT
TRBV10-3	TRBD1	TRBJ2-3	NA	CAISESGQGATDTQYF	TGTGCCATCAGTGAGTCAGGACAGGGGGCCACAGATACGCAGTATTTT
TRBV9	TRBD1	TRBJ2-4	NA	CASSARQGMDIQYF	TGTGCCAGCAGCGCAAGACAGGGGATGGACATTCAGTACTTC
TRBV19	TRBD1	TRBJ1-5	NA	CASSNLGQGGPKPQHF	TGTGCCAGTAGCAACCTGGGACAGGGAGGTCCTAAGCCCCAGCATTTT
TRBV27	NA	TRBJ1-1	few	CASSTGPTEAFF	TGTGCCAGCAGTACAGGGCCCACTGAAGCTTTCTTT
TRBV5-8	TRBD2	TRBJ2-3	NA	CASSLGTGLAGQTDTQYF	TGTGCCAGCAGCTTGGGGACGGGACTAGCGGGACAAACAGATACGCAGTATTTT
TRBV25-1	NA	TRBJ1-1	NA	CASSEGLNTEAFF	TGTGCCAGCAGTGAAGGGCTGAACACTGAAGCTTTCTTT
TRBV9	NA	TRBJ2-1	NA	CASSSQQEGQFF	TGTGCCAGCAGCAGCCAACAGGAGGGGCAGTTCTTC
TRBV29-1	TRBD2	TRBJ2-3	NA	CSAVTSTRDTQYF	TGCAGCGCTGTGACTAGCACGAGAGATACGCAGTATTTT
TRBV28	NA	TRBJ1-1	NA	CASRSGGGGTEAFF	TGTGCCAGCAGATCGGGCGGGGGGGGCACTGAAGCTTTCTTT
TRBV5-4	TRBD2	TRBJ2-1	NA	CASSLLGLAGGVQFF	TGTGCCAGCAGCTTATTGGGACTAGCGGGGGGAGTTCAGTTCTTC
TRBV20-1	NA	TRBJ2-1	NA	CSAAPYNEQFF	TGCAGTGCCGCGCCTTACAATGAGCAGTTCTTC
TRBV2	NA	TRBJ1-2	NA	CASSESVDYTF	TGTGCCAGCAGTGAATCGGTAGACTACACCTTC
TRBV11-2	TRBD2	TRBJ2-5	once	CASSLVLTSGGDTETQYF	TGTGCCAGCAGCTTAGTCCTGACTAGCGGGGGAGACACGGAGACCCAGTACTTC